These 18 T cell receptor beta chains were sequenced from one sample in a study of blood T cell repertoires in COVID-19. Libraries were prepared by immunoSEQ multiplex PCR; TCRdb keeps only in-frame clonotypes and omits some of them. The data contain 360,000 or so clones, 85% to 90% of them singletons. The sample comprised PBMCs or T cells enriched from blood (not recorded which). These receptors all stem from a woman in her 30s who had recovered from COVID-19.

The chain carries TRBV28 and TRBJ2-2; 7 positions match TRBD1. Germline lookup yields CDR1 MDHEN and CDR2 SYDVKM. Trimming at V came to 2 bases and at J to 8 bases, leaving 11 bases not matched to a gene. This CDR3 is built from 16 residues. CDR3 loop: CASSLTTGAQVGELFF. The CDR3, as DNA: TGTGCCAGCAGTTTAACCACAGGGGCCCAGGTGGGGGAGCTGTTTTTT.

Here the CDR3 reads CASSMGRGSGTDTQYF. For the CDR3, the DNA is TGTGCCAGCAGTATGGGCCGGGGTTCGGGCACAGATACGCAGTATTTT. This chain uses TRBV5-4 with TRBJ2-3, with TRBD2 as a possible D gene (5 bases). Germline V gives CDR1 SGHNT, CDR2 YYREEE (reference sequence). This CDR3 is built from 16 residues. V lost 5 bases, J lost 1 base, and 17 bases lay in between.

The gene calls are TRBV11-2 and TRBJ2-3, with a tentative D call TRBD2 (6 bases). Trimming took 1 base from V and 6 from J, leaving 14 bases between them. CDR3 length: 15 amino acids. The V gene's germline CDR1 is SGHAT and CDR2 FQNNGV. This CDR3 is CASSLGAGSGDTQYF. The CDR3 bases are TGTGCCAGCAGCTTAGGGGCGGGGTCGGGGGATACGCAGTATTTT.

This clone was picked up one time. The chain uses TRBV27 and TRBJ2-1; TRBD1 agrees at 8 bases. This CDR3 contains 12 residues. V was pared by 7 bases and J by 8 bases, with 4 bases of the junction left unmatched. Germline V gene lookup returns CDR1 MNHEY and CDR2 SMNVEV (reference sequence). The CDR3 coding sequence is TGTGCCAGCAAGGACAGGGCATATGAGCAGTTCTTC. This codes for CASKDRAYEQFF.

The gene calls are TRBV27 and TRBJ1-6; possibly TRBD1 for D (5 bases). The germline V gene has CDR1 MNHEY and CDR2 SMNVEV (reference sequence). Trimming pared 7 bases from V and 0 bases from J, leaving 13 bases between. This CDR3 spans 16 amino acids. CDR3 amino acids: CASTQGGPSYNSPLHF. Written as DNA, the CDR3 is TGTGCCAGCACCCAGGGAGGCCCCTCCTATAATTCACCCCTCCACTTT.

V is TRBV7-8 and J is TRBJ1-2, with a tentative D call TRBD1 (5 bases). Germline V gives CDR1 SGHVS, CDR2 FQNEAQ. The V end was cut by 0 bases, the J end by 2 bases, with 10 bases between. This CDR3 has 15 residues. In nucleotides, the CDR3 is TGTGCCAGCAGCTTAGCACAGGTCCCCAACTATGGCTACACCTTC. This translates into CASSLAQVPNYGYTF.

The DNA for the CDR3 is TGTGCCACCAGCAGAGAGACCCCCCTACTAGCGGGAGGCCACGAGCAGTACTTC. This codes for CATSRETPLLAGGHEQYF. V and J are TRBV15 and TRBJ2-7; TRBD2 matches 12 bases. The ends lost 0 bases at V and 5 bases at J; junction bases unmatched: 11. The CDR3 is 18 residues long. Germline V gives CDR1 LNHNV, CDR2 YYDKDF (reference sequence).

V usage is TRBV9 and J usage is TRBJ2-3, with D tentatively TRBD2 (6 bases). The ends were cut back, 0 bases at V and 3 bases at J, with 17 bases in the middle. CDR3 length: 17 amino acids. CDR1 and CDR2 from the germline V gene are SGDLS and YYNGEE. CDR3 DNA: TGTGCCAGCAGCGTAGCTAGAGCTTCGGGGGAGACAGATACGCAGTATTTT. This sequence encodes CASSVARASGETDTQYF.

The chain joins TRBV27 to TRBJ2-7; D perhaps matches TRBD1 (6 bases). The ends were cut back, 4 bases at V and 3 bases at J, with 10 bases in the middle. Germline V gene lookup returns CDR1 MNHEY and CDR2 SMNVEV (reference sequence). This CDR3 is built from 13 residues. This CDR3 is CASSYGTFYEQYF. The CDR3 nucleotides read TGTGCCAGCAGTTACGGGACATTCTACGAGCAGTACTTC.

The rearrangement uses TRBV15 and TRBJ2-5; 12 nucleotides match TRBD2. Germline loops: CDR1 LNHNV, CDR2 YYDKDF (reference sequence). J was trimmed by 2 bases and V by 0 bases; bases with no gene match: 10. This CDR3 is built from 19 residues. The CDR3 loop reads CATSRDGTSGRRGQETQYF. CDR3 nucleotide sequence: TGTGCCACCAGCAGAGACGGTACTAGCGGGAGGAGGGGGCAAGAGACCCAGTACTTC.

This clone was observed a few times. The chain's CDR3 is CASSLGLAALPGETQYF. CDR3 DNA: TGCGCCAGCAGCTTGGGACTAGCCGCGCTCCCGGGGGAGACCCAGTACTTC. The chain is built from TRBV5-1 and TRBJ2-5; 7 bases line up with TRBD2. CDR3 length: 17 residues. J lost 5 bases, V lost 0 bases, and 13 bases had no gene match. Germline V gene data show CDR1 as SGHRS and CDR2 as YFSETQ.

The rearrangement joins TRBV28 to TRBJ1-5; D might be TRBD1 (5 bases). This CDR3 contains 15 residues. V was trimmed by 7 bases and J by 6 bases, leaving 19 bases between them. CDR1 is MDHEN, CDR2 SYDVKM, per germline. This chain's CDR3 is CASKSVRAQGQPQHF. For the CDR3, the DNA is TGTGCCAGCAAAAGCGTTCGAGCGCAGGGTCAGCCCCAGCATTTT.

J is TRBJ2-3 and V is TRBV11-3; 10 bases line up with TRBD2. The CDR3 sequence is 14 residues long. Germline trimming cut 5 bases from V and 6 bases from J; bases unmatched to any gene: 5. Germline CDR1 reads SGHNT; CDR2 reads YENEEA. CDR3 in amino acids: CASSISGGQDTQYF. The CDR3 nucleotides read TGTGCCAGCAGCATTAGCGGGGGGCAGGATACGCAGTATTTT.

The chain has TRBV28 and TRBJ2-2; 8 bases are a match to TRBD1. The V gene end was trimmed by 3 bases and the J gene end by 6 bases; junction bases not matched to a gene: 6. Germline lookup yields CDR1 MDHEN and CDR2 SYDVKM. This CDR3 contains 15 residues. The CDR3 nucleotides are TGTGCCAGCAGTTTTCCAGGGGGCGCGGCCGGGGAGCTGTTTTTT. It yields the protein CASSFPGGAAGELFF.

For the CDR3, the DNA is TGTGCCAGCTCACCACCGGGACTACAGAGCCAGGGCTACACCTTC. Protein sequence: CASSPPGLQSQGYTF. The chain employs TRBV18 and TRBJ1-2, with D perhaps TRBD1 (5 bases). Between the trimmed V and J ends, which lost 0 bases and 8 bases, there was a span of 16 bases. CDR1 is KGHSH and CDR2 is LQKENI in the germline V gene. This CDR3 has 15 amino acids.

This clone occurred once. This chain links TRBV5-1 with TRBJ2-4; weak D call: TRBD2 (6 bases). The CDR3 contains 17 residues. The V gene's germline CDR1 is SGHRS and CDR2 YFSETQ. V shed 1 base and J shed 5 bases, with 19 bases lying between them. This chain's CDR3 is CASSLMGLRSPENIQYF. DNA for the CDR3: TGCGCCAGCAGCTTGATGGGACTCCGATCCCCGGAAAACATTCAGTACTTC. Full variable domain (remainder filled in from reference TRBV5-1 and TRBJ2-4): KAGVTQTPRYLIKTRGQQVTLSCSPISGHRSVSWYQQTPGQGLQFLFEYFSETQRNKGNFPGRFSGRQFSNSRSEMNVSTLELGDSALYLCASSLMGLRSPENIQYFGAGTRLSVL.

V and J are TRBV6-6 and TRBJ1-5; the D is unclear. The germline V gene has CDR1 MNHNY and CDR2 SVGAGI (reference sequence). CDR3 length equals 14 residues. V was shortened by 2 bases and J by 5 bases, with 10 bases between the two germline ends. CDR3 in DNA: TGTGCCAGCAGTTACAACAGTATTTATCAGCCCCAGCATTTT. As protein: CASSYNSIYQPQHF.

CDR3 sequence reads: CASSGLAGEGAQYF. The CDR3 DNA reads as TGCGCCAGCTCCGGACTAGCGGGTGAGGGGGCGCAGTATTTT. The rearrangement uses TRBV5-1 and TRBJ2-3; the match to TRBD2 covers 11 bases. The V and J ends lost 7 bases and 10 bases, in that order; junction bases with no gene match: 11. The CDR3 length is 14 residues. Looked up from germline, CDR1 is SGHRS and CDR2 is YFSETQ.